This T cell receptor (beta chain) was captured by sequencing in a study of tumor-infiltrating lymphocytes in primary liver carcinoma. Whole-study context: Sequencing of the samples generated roughly 3.5 to 7.13 million productive TCRbeta reads, with similar yields across tissue types.

This CDR3 is 14 amino acids long. The V gene lost 4 bases and the J gene lost 5 bases, with 13 bases spanning the gap. Germline CDR1 is SGHVS and CDR2 is FNYEAQ. The source material, 20-30 mg of unsorted bulk tissue, was used to co-extract RNA and DNA. The authors made TCR beta cDNA from 450 to 600 ng total RNA with a constant-region primer. Construction of TCR beta libraries relied on three successive nested multiplex PCR rounds employing slightly modified ARM-PCR. Each of the first two PCR rounds ran nine to ten cycles with TRBV1-TRBV30 forward and C-beta reverse primers. TCRdb reprocessed the multiplex PCR reads with MiXCR, giving one entry per CDR3 protein. Altogether fewer than 200,000 distinct CDR3 sequences are present, around 81% being singletons, with the ten largest covering about a sixth.

The sequence was obtained from a middle-aged man with primary liver carcinoma and hepatitis B virus infection. This sequence joins TRBV7-6 and TRBJ2-3; D remains unclear. Material for sequencing was tumor tissue from primary liver carcinoma. The CDR3 DNA reads as TGTGCCAGCAGCTCCAAGACCTTTAGAGATACGCAGTATTTT. It specifies CASSSKTFRDTQYF.